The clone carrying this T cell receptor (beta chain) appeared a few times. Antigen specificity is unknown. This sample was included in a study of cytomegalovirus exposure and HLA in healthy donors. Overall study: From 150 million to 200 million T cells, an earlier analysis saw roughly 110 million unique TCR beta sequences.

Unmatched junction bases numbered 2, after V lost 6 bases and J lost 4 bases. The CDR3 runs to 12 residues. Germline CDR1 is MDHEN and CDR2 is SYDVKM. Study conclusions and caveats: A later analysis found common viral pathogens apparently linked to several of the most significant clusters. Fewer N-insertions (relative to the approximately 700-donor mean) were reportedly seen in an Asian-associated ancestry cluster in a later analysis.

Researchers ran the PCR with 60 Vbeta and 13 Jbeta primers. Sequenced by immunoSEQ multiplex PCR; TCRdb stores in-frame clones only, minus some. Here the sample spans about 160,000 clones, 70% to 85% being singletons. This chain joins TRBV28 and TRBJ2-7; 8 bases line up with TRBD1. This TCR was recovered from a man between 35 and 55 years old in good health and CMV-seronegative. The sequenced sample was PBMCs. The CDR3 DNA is TGTGCCAGCAGCGGACAGGGTTACGAGCAGTACTTC. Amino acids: CASSGQGYEQYF.